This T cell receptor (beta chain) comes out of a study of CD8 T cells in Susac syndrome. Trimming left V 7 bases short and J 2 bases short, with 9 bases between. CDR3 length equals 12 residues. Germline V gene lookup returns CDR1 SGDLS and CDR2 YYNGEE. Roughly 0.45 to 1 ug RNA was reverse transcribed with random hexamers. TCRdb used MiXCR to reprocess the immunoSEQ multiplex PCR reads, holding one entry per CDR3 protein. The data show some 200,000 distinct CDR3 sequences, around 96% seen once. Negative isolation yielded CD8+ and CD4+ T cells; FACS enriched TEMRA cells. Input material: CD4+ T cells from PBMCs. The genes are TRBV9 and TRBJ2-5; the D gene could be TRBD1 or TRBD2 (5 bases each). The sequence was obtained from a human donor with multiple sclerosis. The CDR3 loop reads CASGGNQETQYF. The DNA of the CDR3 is TGTGCCAGCGGGGGTAATCAAGAGACCCAGTACTTC.